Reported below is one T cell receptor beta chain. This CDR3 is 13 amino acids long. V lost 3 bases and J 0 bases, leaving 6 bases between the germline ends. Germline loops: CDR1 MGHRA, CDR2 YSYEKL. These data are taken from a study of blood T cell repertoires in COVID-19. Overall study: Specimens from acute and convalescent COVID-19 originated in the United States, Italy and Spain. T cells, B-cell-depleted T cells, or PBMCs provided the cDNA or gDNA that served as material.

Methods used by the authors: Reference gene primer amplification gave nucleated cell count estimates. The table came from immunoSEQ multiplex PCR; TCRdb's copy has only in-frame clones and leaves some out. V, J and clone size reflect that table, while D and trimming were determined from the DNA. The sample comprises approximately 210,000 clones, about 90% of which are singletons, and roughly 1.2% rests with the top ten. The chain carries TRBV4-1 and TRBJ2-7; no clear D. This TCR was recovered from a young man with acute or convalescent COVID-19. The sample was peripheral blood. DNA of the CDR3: TGCGCCAGCAGCCAGTCGAGCTCCTACGAGCAGTACTTC. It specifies CASSQSSSYEQYF.